The rows below give T cell receptor beta chains drawn from one sample of a study of CD8+CD57+ T cells in acquired aplastic anemia. A single record per CDR3 protein comes from TCRdb applying MiXCR to the reads. The sample contains under 200,000 distinct CDR3 sequences, about three fifths of which appear only once. The sample comprised sorted CD4+, CD8+, or CD8+CD57+ T cells (not recorded which) from PBMCs. Receptors were obtained from a human donor in good health. Both conserved end residues are part of each CDR3. The order of the fields is J gene, CDR3 length, V gene, clone size, D gene, CDR3 protein, CDR3 DNA. A D gene is named only where the DNA matches it firmly. Where a row states a size, it is once, few, many or the class of an expanded clone; other rows omit it.

J gene: TRBJ1-1
CDR3 length: 14
V gene: TRBV27
clone size: few
D gene: .
CDR3 protein: CASSLSGGPTEAFF
CDR3 DNA: TGTGCCAGCAGTTTATCGGGAGGGCCAACGGAAGCTTTCTTT

J gene: TRBJ1-4
CDR3 length: 13
V gene: TRBV5-4
clone size: .
D gene: .
CDR3 protein: CASSGTPWDHLFF
CDR3 DNA: TGTGCCAGCAGTGGGACACCTTGGGATCATCTGTTTTTT

J gene: TRBJ2-7
CDR3 length: 14
V gene: TRBV9
clone size: many
D gene: TRBD2
CDR3 protein: CASSVEASGDEQYF
CDR3 DNA: TGTGCCAGCAGCGTAGAAGCTAGCGGGGACGAGCAGTACTTC

J gene: TRBJ1-4
CDR3 length: 15
V gene: TRBV6-5
clone size: .
D gene: .
CDR3 protein: CASSYDVGSEEKLFF
CDR3 DNA: TGTGCCAGCAGTTACGATGTGGGTTCGGAAGAAAAACTGTTTTTT

J gene: TRBJ2-1
CDR3 length: 14
V gene: TRBV30
clone size: .
D gene: .
CDR3 protein: CAGDLLGYYNEQFF
CDR3 DNA: TGTGCCGGCGACCTCCTAGGATACTACAATGAGCAGTTCTTC

J gene: TRBJ2-3
CDR3 length: 17
V gene: TRBV25-1
clone size: .
D gene: .
CDR3 protein: CASSEYRDSGVGDTQYF
CDR3 DNA: TGTGCCAGCAGTGAATATCGGGACTCAGGCGTTGGAGATACGCAGTATTTT

J gene: TRBJ1-2
CDR3 length: 14
V gene: TRBV2
clone size: .
D gene: TRBD1
CDR3 protein: CASSSRTGVGGYTF
CDR3 DNA: TGTGCCAGCAGTTCCCGGACAGGGGTAGGTGGCTACACCTTC

J gene: TRBJ2-3
CDR3 length: 14
V gene: TRBV9
clone size: .
D gene: .
CDR3 protein: CASSFASVEDTQYF
CDR3 DNA: TGTGCCAGCAGCTTTGCTAGCGTGGAAGATACGCAGTATTTT

J gene: TRBJ1-6
CDR3 length: 18
V gene: TRBV24-1
clone size: once
D gene: TRBD1
CDR3 protein: CATSPGQGKSSYNSPLHF
CDR3 DNA: TGTGCCACCAGTCCGGGACAGGGGAAGTCATCCTATAATTCACCCCTCCACTTT

J gene: TRBJ2-2
CDR3 length: 12
V gene: TRBV2
clone size: .
D gene: .
CDR3 protein: CAAEGDTGELFF
CDR3 DNA: TGTGCCGCAGAGGGGGACACCGGGGAGCTGTTTTTT

J gene: TRBJ2-5
CDR3 length: 13
V gene: TRBV24-1
clone size: .
D gene: .
CDR3 protein: CATSDLQEETQYF
CDR3 DNA: TGTGCCACCAGTGATTTGCAGGAAGAGACCCAGTACTTC

J gene: TRBJ2-2
CDR3 length: 15
V gene: TRBV11-3
clone size: many
D gene: .
CDR3 protein: CASSLQGVNSGELFF
CDR3 DNA: TGTGCCAGCAGCTTACAGGGAGTTAATTCCGGGGAGCTGTTTTTT

J gene: TRBJ1-6
CDR3 length: 14
V gene: TRBV2
clone size: few
D gene: .
CDR3 protein: CASRGEGRASPLHF
CDR3 DNA: TGTGCCAGCAGGGGAGAGGGCAGGGCCTCACCCCTCCACTTT

J gene: TRBJ2-2
CDR3 length: 14
V gene: TRBV9
clone size: .
D gene: TRBD1
CDR3 protein: CASNRDRGTGELFF
CDR3 DNA: TGTGCCAGCAACCGGGACAGGGGCACCGGGGAGCTGTTTTTT

J gene: TRBJ2-1
CDR3 length: 15
V gene: TRBV27
clone size: .
D gene: TRBD2
CDR3 protein: CASSEPSGSRDEQFF
CDR3 DNA: TGTGCCAGCAGTGAGCCTAGCGGGAGTAGGGATGAGCAGTTCTTC

J gene: TRBJ2-3
CDR3 length: 14
V gene: TRBV30
clone size: few
D gene: .
CDR3 protein: CAWSSGVSADTQYF
CDR3 DNA: TGTGCCTGGAGTAGCGGCGTTTCCGCAGATACGCAGTATTTT

J gene: TRBJ1-2
CDR3 length: 13
V gene: TRBV29-1
clone size: .
D gene: TRBD1
CDR3 protein: CSVEPGQWRGYTF
CDR3 DNA: TGCAGCGTCGAGCCGGGACAGTGGCGTGGCTACACCTTC

J gene: TRBJ1-2
CDR3 length: 13
V gene: TRBV24-1
clone size: .
D gene: TRBD1
CDR3 protein: CATSDLHRGGYTF
CDR3 DNA: TGTGCCACCAGTGATTTGCACAGGGGTGGCTACACCTTC

J gene: TRBJ1-1
CDR3 length: 13
V gene: TRBV19
clone size: many
D gene: .
CDR3 protein: CASSIGRNTEAFF
CDR3 DNA: TGTGCCAGTAGTATAGGCAGGAACACTGAAGCTTTCTTT

J gene: TRBJ1-6
CDR3 length: 15
V gene: TRBV7-9
clone size: many
D gene: .
CDR3 protein: CASSLDWAGGSPLHF
CDR3 DNA: TGTGCCAGCTCTCTTGACTGGGCAGGAGGGTCACCCCTCCACTTT

J gene: TRBJ1-1
CDR3 length: 15
V gene: TRBV4-1
clone size: many
D gene: .
CDR3 protein: CASSGVRGANTEAFF
CDR3 DNA: TGCGCCAGCAGCGGGGTCCGAGGAGCTAACACTGAAGCTTTCTTT

J gene: TRBJ2-7
CDR3 length: 13
V gene: TRBV11-2
clone size: many
D gene: .
CDR3 protein: CASSFGTPYEQYF
CDR3 DNA: TGTGCCAGCAGCTTTGGAACCCCCTACGAGCAGTACTTC

J gene: TRBJ2-1
CDR3 length: 14
V gene: TRBV7-3
clone size: .
D gene: .
CDR3 protein: CASSLEVAYNEQFF
CDR3 DNA: TGTGCCAGCAGCTTAGAGGTGGCTTACAATGAGCAGTTCTTC

J gene: TRBJ2-2
CDR3 length: 18
V gene: TRBV24-1
clone size: .
D gene: TRBD1
CDR3 protein: CATSDYPGTAQIPGELFF
CDR3 DNA: TGTGCCACCAGTGATTACCCCGGGACAGCACAGATCCCCGGGGAGCTGTTTTTT

J gene: TRBJ2-7
CDR3 length: 13
V gene: TRBV12-3/TRBV12-4
clone size: .
D gene: .
CDR3 protein: CASSPTGPYEQYF
CDR3 DNA: TGTGCCAGCAGTCCTACAGGTCCCTACGAGCAGTACTTC

J gene: TRBJ2-7
CDR3 length: 14
V gene: TRBV2
clone size: many
D gene: TRBD1
CDR3 protein: CASSAGQGGYEQYF
CDR3 DNA: TGTGCCAGCAGTGCGGGACAGGGAGGTTACGAGCAGTACTTC

J gene: TRBJ1-2
CDR3 length: 16
V gene: TRBV15
clone size: .
D gene: .
CDR3 protein: CATSRDRDTHGYGYTF
CDR3 DNA: TGTGCCACCAGCAGGGACCGGGACACACATGGCTATGGCTACACCTTC

J gene: TRBJ2-7
CDR3 length: 15
V gene: TRBV7-3
clone size: few
D gene: TRBD1
CDR3 protein: CASSLTPGGIDEQYF
CDR3 DNA: TGTGCCAGCAGCTTAACCCCAGGGGGCATCGACGAGCAGTACTTC

J gene: TRBJ2-7
CDR3 length: 10
V gene: TRBV20-1
clone size: .
D gene: .
CDR3 protein: CSHQRVEQYF
CDR3 DNA: TGCAGTCATCAGCGGGTCGAGCAGTACTTC

J gene: TRBJ2-7
CDR3 length: 15
V gene: TRBV20-1
clone size: .
D gene: .
CDR3 protein: CSVAILWGETYEQYF
CDR3 DNA: TGCAGTGTCGCCATCCTTTGGGGGGAGACCTACGAGCAGTACTTC

J gene: TRBJ2-7
CDR3 length: 15
V gene: TRBV7-2
clone size: .
D gene: TRBD1
CDR3 protein: CASSPTWTGLYEQYF
CDR3 DNA: TGTGCCAGCAGCCCAACTTGGACAGGGCTCTACGAGCAGTACTTC

J gene: TRBJ1-3
CDR3 length: 17
V gene: TRBV2
clone size: .
D gene: .
CDR3 protein: CASSPRLVSVSGNTIYF
CDR3 DNA: TGTGCCAGCAGTCCTAGGCTGGTTTCAGTCTCTGGAAACACCATATATTTT

J gene: TRBJ2-1
CDR3 length: 15
V gene: TRBV29-1
clone size: many
D gene: .
CDR3 protein: CSVLGDLEGYNEQFF
CDR3 DNA: TGCAGCGTCCTCGGGGATCTGGAGGGGTACAATGAGCAGTTCTTC

J gene: TRBJ1-3
CDR3 length: 13
V gene: TRBV19
clone size: .
D gene: .
CDR3 protein: CASRRGPGNTIYF
CDR3 DNA: TGTGCCAGTAGAAGGGGACCTGGAAACACCATATATTTT